This T cell receptor beta chain was captured in a study of T-cell memory formation after mild COVID-19. Study context: For the most part, TCR clusters were specific to one donor.

MiXCR, run by TCRdb on the 5' RACE reads, gives a single entry per CDR3 protein. The repertoire has roughly 310,000 distinct CDR3 sequences, more than 15% of them found once; the top ten carry about a fifth. With 6 bases clipped from V and 1 base from J, the junction kept 2 bases outside the gene matches. The CDR3 has 12 amino acids. The germline gives CDR1 SQVTM, CDR2 ANQGSEA. The rearrangement links TRBV29-1 to TRBJ1-2; TRBD1 aligns across 7 bases. Specimen: PBMCs or a T cell subset sorted from them (not recorded which). The origin of this receptor is a man aged 18 to 30 who had mild COVID-19 (a few samples of this study predate the infection). Cell type and time point are not known. This chain's CDR3 is CSVRQGNYGYTF. The CDR3 DNA sequence: TGCAGCGTCCGACAGGGTAACTATGGCTACACCTTC.